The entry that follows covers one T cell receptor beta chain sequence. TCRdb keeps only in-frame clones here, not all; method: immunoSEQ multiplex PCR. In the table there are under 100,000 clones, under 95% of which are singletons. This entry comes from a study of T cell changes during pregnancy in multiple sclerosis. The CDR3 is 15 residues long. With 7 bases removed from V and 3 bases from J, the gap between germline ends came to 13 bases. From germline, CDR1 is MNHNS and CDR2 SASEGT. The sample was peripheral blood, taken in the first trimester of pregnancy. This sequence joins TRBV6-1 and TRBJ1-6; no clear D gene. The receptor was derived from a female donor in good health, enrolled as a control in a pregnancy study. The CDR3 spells CASNPGLNYNSPLHF. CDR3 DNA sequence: TGTGCCAGCAATCCGGGATTAAACTATAATTCACCCCTCCACTTT.